The 20 T cell receptor beta chains reported below all come from one sample, sequenced in a study of blood T cell repertoires in COVID-19. Libraries were prepared by immunoSEQ multiplex PCR; TCRdb keeps only in-frame clonotypes and omits some of them. Here the sample spans 45,000 to 60,000 clones, 65% to 85% being singletons. Sequencing was carried out using peripheral blood. The receptors stem from a man at least 80 years old with COVID-19, enrolled during active disease.

The chain carries TRBV6-2 or TRBV6-3 and TRBJ1-1; no reliable D call. V lost 5 bases, J lost 3 bases, and 4 bases lay in between. Germline CDR1 reads MNHEY; CDR2 reads SVGEGT. The CDR3 spans 11 residues. This CDR3 reads CASSGYTEAFF. CDR3 coding DNA: TGTGCCAGCAGTGGCTACACTGAAGCTTTCTTT.

The genes are TRBV5-6 and TRBJ1-2; D is possibly TRBD1 (6 bases). Trimming removed 4 bases at V and 4 bases at J, with 17 bases between. Germline V gives CDR1 SGHDT, CDR2 YYEEEE. The CDR3 consists of 15 residues. The CDR3 coding sequence is TGTGCCAGCAGCCAAACCGGGACAACACTCTATGGCTACACCTTC. Translation: CASSQTGTTLYGYTF.

This chain connects TRBV5-4 to TRBJ2-2, with 15 bases lining up with TRBD2. The junction had 10 bases not matched to a gene; V was cut back by 4 bases and J by 6 bases. The germline CDR1 and CDR2 sequences are SGHNT and YYREEE (reference sequence). This CDR3 contains 18 residues. This CDR3 is CASSQGLAGGGRAGELFF. The CDR3 coding sequence is TGTGCCAGCAGCCAAGGACTAGCGGGAGGGGGTCGGGCCGGGGAGCTGTTTTTT.

This chain connects TRBV29-1 to TRBJ2-1; 7 bases line up with TRBD2. This CDR3 has 15 residues. V lost 3 bases, J lost 2 bases, and 7 bases stayed unmatched. Germline V CDR1 and CDR2: SQVTM, ANQGSEA. CDR3 coding DNA: TGCAGCGTTGAGACGCCTAGCGGTCCCTACAATGAGCAGTTCTTC. Encoded protein: CSVETPSGPYNEQFF.

The chain recombines TRBV29-1 with TRBJ1-1, with 9 bases lining up with TRBD1. The CDR3 is 14 amino acids. Germline V lookup: CDR1 SQVTM, CDR2 ANQGSEA. J gave up 3 bases and V 6 bases, and 8 bases lay outside the gene matches. The CDR3 loop is CSVLRDREDTEAFF. The CDR3 nucleotides read TGCAGCGTCCTACGGGACAGGGAAGACACTGAAGCTTTCTTT.

V gene TRBV7-2 combines with J gene TRBJ1-4, with 9 bases aligning to TRBD1. The CDR3 consists of 15 residues. From germline, CDR1 is SGHTA and CDR2 FQGNSA. V dropped 5 bases and J dropped 5; count of bases not matched to a gene: 6. CDR3 in DNA: TGTGCCAGCAGCACGCCGGGACAGGGCAATGAAAAACTGTTTTTT. The encoded protein is CASSTPGQGNEKLFF.

This rearrangement joins TRBV7-9 to TRBJ1-2, with a tentative D call TRBD1 (6 bases). The CDR3 consists of 13 residues. V was clipped by 5 bases and J by 7 bases, with 14 bases between them. The germline gives CDR1 SEHNR, CDR2 FQNEAQ (reference sequence). The CDR3 DNA reads as TGTGCCAGCAGCCCTCAGGGGCAGGTTGGCTACACCTTC. Translating it yields CASSPQGQVGYTF.

The chain employs TRBV6-5 and TRBJ1-1, with a possible D match to TRBD1 (6 bases). The CDR3 loop spans 12 amino acids. CDR1 and CDR2 (germline): MNHEY, SVGAGI. The germline V and J ends were trimmed by 8 bases and 1 base, with 8 bases remaining between them. The CDR3 loop reads CASGQTNTEAFF. CDR3 in DNA: TGTGCCAGCGGACAGACGAACACTGAAGCTTTCTTT.

The chain uses TRBV5-6 and TRBJ1-2; D uncertain. V was clipped by 0 bases and J by 4 bases, with 4 bases between them. CDR1 is SGHDT, CDR2 YYEEEE, per germline. The CDR3 has 12 amino acids. CDR3 protein: CASSLDFYGYTF. The CDR3 coding sequence is TGTGCCAGCAGCTTGGACTTCTATGGCTACACCTTC.

The gene calls are TRBV30 and TRBJ1-6, with 10 bases lining up with TRBD1. Germline assignment: CDR1 GTSNPN and CDR2 SVGIG (reference sequence). V trimming: 7 bases; J trimming: 7 bases; junction bases outside the gene matches: 4. This CDR3 is built from 13 residues. CDR3 nucleotide sequence: TGTGCCTTTTCGGGACAGGGGAATTCACCCCTCCACTTT. Protein product: CAFSGQGNSPLHF.

This clone was recorded a few times. The chain employs TRBV3-1 (or the pseudogene TRBV3-2) and TRBJ1-1, with a tentative D call TRBD1 (5 bases). Germline V gene data show CDR1 as LGHDT and CDR2 as YNNKEL (reference sequence). V gave up 4 bases and J gave up 4 bases, with 13 bases separating them. The CDR3 covers 14 residues. The CDR3 DNA sequence: TGTGCCAGCAGCCGGGACGGAGGGACCACTGAAGCTTTCTTT. It codes for CASSRDGGTTEAFF.

V and J are TRBV19 and TRBJ2-5, with D possibly being TRBD1 (6 bases). V lost 3 bases and J lost 3, with 20 bases in between. Germline values: CDR1 LNHDA, CDR2 SQIVND (reference sequence). This CDR3 is built from 17 residues. CDR3 sequence: CASSIRARTALEETQYF. The CDR3 DNA is TGTGCCAGTAGTATCCGGGCCCGGACAGCTCTAGAAGAGACCCAGTACTTC.

The CDR3 DNA is TGTGCCAGCAGTTCCGGGGGTCAGCCCCAGCATTTT. This codes for CASSSGGQPQHF. V usage is TRBV6-5 and J usage is TRBJ1-5; weak D call: TRBD1 (5 bases). CDR3 length: 12 residues. Per germline, CDR1 MNHEY and CDR2 SVGAGI. V dropped 4 bases and J dropped 6 bases, with 7 bases sitting between them.

The CDR3 DNA is TGCGCCAGCAGCTTTGCGGTGAATGATTCACCCCTCCACTTT. This encodes CASSFAVNDSPLHF. V and J are TRBV5-1 and TRBJ1-6, with D unresolved. V lost 2 bases and J lost 8, with 11 bases in between. The CDR3 has 14 amino acids. Germline V gene lookup returns CDR1 SGHRS and CDR2 YFSETQ.

The genes are TRBV23-1 and TRBJ2-2, with D possibly TRBD1 on 5 matching bases. TRBV23-1 is sorted into the ORF group, with uncertain function. CDR3 length equals 16 residues. Between the trimmed V and J ends, which lost 0 bases and 0 bases, there was a span of 8 bases. CDR3 loop: CASSQSPRANTGELFF. The CDR3 DNA follows: TGCGCCAGCAGTCAATCTCCCAGGGCGAACACCGGGGAGCTGTTTTTT.

This rearrangement joins TRBV24-1 to TRBJ2-5, with 9 bases that match TRBD1. The CDR3 has 14 amino acids. Germline V CDR1 and CDR2: KGHDR, SFDVKD. The junction had 6 bases not matched to a gene; V was cut back by 6 bases and J by 5 bases. The DNA for the CDR3 is TGTGCCACCAGTCTAACAGGGGGCGGTGAGACCCAGTACTTC. Protein product: CATSLTGGGETQYF.

The V and J genes are TRBV5-4 and TRBJ1-1, with 9 positions matching TRBD1. V lost 0 bases to trimming and J lost 8 bases; unmatched junction nucleotides: 11. Germline values: CDR1 SGHNT, CDR2 YYREEE (reference sequence). The CDR3 runs 16 residues. DNA of the CDR3: TGTGCCAGCAGCTTGGCGGTCGGGACAGGGAGTTCGGAAGCTTTCTTT. It codes for CASSLAVGTGSSEAFF. Based on the CDR3 plus reference TRBV5-4 and TRBJ1-1, the full variable domain is ETGVTQSPTHLIKTRGQQVTLRCSSQSGHNTVSWYQQALGQGPQFIFQYYREEENGRGNFPPRFSGLQFPNYSSELNVNALELDDSALYLCASSLAVGTGSSEAFFGQGTRLTVV.

The chain is built from TRBV7-8 and TRBJ2-7; D unresolved. Trimming took off 2 bases at V and 0 bases at J, with 11 bases between the two ends. The CDR3 consists of 15 residues. Germline CDR1 reads SGHVS; CDR2 reads FQNEAQ. The CDR3 sequence: CASSLTSAPSYEQYF. CDR3 nucleotide sequence: TGTGCCAGCAGCTTAACTTCCGCTCCCTCCTACGAGCAGTACTTC.

This chain joins TRBV2 and TRBJ1-5; 10 nucleotides line up with TRBD1. Losses at the gene ends were 6 bases for V and 6 bases for J; bases not matched to a gene: 2. Germline V gives CDR1 SNHLY, CDR2 FYNNEI. CDR3 length equals 13 residues. This CDR3 reads CASSRDRGQPQHF. The CDR3 region has the DNA TGTGCCAGCAGCCGGGACAGGGGTCAGCCCCAGCATTTT.

V and J are TRBV6-2 or TRBV6-3 and TRBJ1-5, with D possibly TRBD1 on 6 matching bases. The germline gives CDR1 MNHEY, CDR2 SVGEGT. Trimming pared 5 bases from V and 0 bases from J, leaving 17 bases between. This CDR3 comprises 17 residues. The CDR3 sequence is CASSTRGTSGSNQPQHF. CDR3 sequence (DNA): TGTGCCAGCAGTACCCGAGGGACATCGGGTAGCAATCAGCCCCAGCATTTT.